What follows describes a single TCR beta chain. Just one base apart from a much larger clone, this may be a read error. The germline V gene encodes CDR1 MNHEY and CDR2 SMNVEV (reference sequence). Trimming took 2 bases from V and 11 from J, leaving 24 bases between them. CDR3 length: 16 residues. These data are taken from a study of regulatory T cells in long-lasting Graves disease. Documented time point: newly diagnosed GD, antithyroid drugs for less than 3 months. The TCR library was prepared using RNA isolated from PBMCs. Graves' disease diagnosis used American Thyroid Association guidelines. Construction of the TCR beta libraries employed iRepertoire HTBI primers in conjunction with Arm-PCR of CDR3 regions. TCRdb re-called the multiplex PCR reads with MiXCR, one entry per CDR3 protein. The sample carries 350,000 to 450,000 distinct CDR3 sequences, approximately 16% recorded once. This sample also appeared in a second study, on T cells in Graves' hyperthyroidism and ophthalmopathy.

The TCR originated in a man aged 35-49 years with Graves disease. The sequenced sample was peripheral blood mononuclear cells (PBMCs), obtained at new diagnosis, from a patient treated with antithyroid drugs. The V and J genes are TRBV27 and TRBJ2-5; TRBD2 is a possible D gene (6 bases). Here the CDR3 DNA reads TGTGCCAGCAGTTTAGGGAGCCTAGCGCATTACAATGAGCAGTACTTC. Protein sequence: CASSLGSLAHYNEQYF.